The 26 T cell receptor beta chains presented below share a single source sample, sequenced in a study of chemoradiotherapy in HPV16-positive cancers. Assay used: immunoSEQ multiplex PCR; TCRdb lists only in-frame clones, some missing. The sample consists of 5,400 or so clones, 89% of them appearing once. The sample consisted of blood, taken from a patient who underwent chemoradiotherapy. The receptor set was obtained from a human donor with HPV-associated anogenital cancer.

J is TRBJ2-1 and V is TRBV5-1; 14 bases map to TRBD2. The V gene's germline CDR1 is SGHRS and CDR2 YFSETQ. Trimming at V came to 0 bases and at J to 9 bases, leaving 5 bases not matched to a gene. The CDR3 has 16 amino acids. The CDR3 DNA sequence: TGCGCCAGCAGCTTGGGACTAGCGGGAGGGATAGGTGAGCAGTTCTTC. Its protein is CASSLGLAGGIGEQFF.

The chain has TRBV30 and TRBJ2-7; maybe TRBD2 (5 bases). The CDR3 spans 13 residues. V was clipped by 3 bases and J by 3 bases, with 12 bases between them. Germline loops: CDR1 GTSNPN, CDR2 SVGIG (reference sequence). The CDR3 spells CAWRGSARYEQYF. CDR3 bases: TGTGCCTGGAGGGGTAGCGCACGCTACGAGCAGTACTTC. Drawing the rest from reference TRBV30 and TRBJ2-7, the complete variable domain is SQTIHQWPATLVQPVGSPLSLECTVEGTSNPNLYWYRQAAGRGLQLLFYSVGIGQISSEVPQNLSASRPQDRQFILSSKKLLLSDSGFYLCAWRGSARYEQYFGPGTRLTVT.

This sequence joins TRBV5-1 and TRBJ2-1, with D perhaps matching TRBD1 or TRBD2 (6 bases each). Germline V gene lookup returns CDR1 SGHRS and CDR2 YFSETQ. The CDR3 spans 14 residues. The V end was cut by 7 bases, the J end by 8 bases, with 19 bases between. CDR3 nucleotides: TGCGCCAGCGGACGGGGGACTGCAGGGGATGAGCAGTTCTTC. It translates to CASGRGTAGDEQFF.

The rearrangement uses TRBV29-1 and TRBJ2-5; the match to TRBD1 covers 9 bases. V was clipped by 4 bases and J by 5 bases; unmatched bases: 8. The germline gives CDR1 SQVTM, CDR2 ANQGSEA. The CDR3 is made up of 14 amino acids. CDR3 region: CSVGGTGSGETQYF. The CDR3, as DNA: TGCAGCGTTGGGGGGACAGGGTCAGGCGAGACCCAGTACTTC.

This rearrangement joins TRBV10-3 to TRBJ2-5; 7 positions match TRBD1. Germline values: CDR1 ENHRY, CDR2 SYGVKD. J lost 1 base, V lost 8 bases, and 4 bases had no gene match. The CDR3 contains 13 residues. The CDR3 sequence is CAISRTGQETQYF. CDR3 DNA sequence: TGTGCCATCTCACGGACAGGCCAAGAGACCCAGTACTTC.

V is TRBV5-1 and J is TRBJ1-2, with 9 bases lining up with TRBD1. Germline assignment: CDR1 SGHRS and CDR2 YFSETQ. V lost 2 bases and J lost 4; bases outside the gene matches: 6. The CDR3 length is 15 residues. The CDR3 reads CASSLQGAYVYGYTF. As DNA, the CDR3 is TGCGCCAGCAGCTTACAGGGGGCATATGTCTATGGCTACACCTTC.

This clone appeared a single time. This chain joins TRBV5-8 and TRBJ2-1; the match to TRBD2 covers 9 bases. The trim removed 2 bases at V and 1 base at J, leaving 4 bases unmatched. Germline-derived CDR1 and CDR2 are SGHTS and YDEGEE. The CDR3 loop spans 16 amino acids. The CDR3 coding sequence is TGTGCCAGCAGCTTTAGCGGGAGTAGGTCCTACAATGAGCAGTTCTTC. The encoded protein is CASSFSGSRSYNEQFF.

V usage is TRBV6-1 and J usage is TRBJ1-2; D is unclear. V lost 2 bases, J lost 13 bases, and 11 bases lay in between. The CDR3 totals 11 residues. Germline CDR1 is MNHNS and CDR2 is SASEGT. The CDR3 loop is CASSENGPCTF. The CDR3 bases are TGTGCCAGCAGTGAAAATGGTCCCTGCACCTTC.

This clone was counted a few times. The V and J genes are TRBV7-8 and TRBJ2-1; TRBD1 aligns across 9 bases. The CDR3 spans 14 residues. Germline CDR1 is SGHVS and CDR2 is FQNEAQ. The junction had 11 bases not matched to a gene; V was cut back by 10 bases and J by 7 bases. CDR3 in DNA: TGTGCCACTATTAAGACAGGGGGTAGAAATGAGCAGTTCTTC. It is translated as CATIKTGGRNEQFF.

The J gene is TRBJ1-5, the V gene TRBV4-1; 9 positions match TRBD1. CDR1 is MGHRA, CDR2 YSYEKL, per germline. J gave up 7 bases and V 0 bases, and 7 bases lay outside the gene matches. There are 16 residues in the CDR3. DNA for the CDR3: TGCGCCAGCAGCCAAGATTACACAGGGGGCGGACAGCCCCAGCATTTT. Protein product: CASSQDYTGGGQPQHF.

The J gene is TRBJ1-2, the V gene TRBV19, with TRBD1 as a possible D gene (5 bases). V lost 9 bases to trimming and J lost 5 bases, with 28 bases between them. CDR1 is LNHDA, CDR2 SQIVND, per germline (reference sequence). CDR3 length: 17 residues. For the CDR3, the DNA is TGTGCCAGCGATCACACCAACACAGCGCCGGGGGGATATGGCTACACCTTC. The encoded protein is CASDHTNTAPGGYGYTF.

Here the CDR3 DNA reads TGTGCCAGCTCACCACCGGGGGTAACCGACTACGAGCAGTACTTC. Its translation is CASSPPGVTDYEQYF. This chain connects TRBV18 to TRBJ2-7; D is tentatively TRBD1 or TRBD2 (5 bases each). CDR1 KGHSH and CDR2 LQKENI come from the germline V gene. This CDR3 has 15 amino acids. V was trimmed by 0 bases and J by 3 bases, leaving 12 bases between them.

The chain joins TRBV4-2 to TRBJ1-2; no definite D call. CDR3 length: 15 amino acids. V was cut by 0 bases and J by 8 bases, with 16 bases left in between. The germline CDR1 and CDR2 sequences are LGHNA and YNFKEQ. The CDR3 region is CASSQDINVMGGYTF. The CDR3 DNA reads as TGTGCCAGCAGCCAAGATATAAACGTTATGGGAGGCTACACCTTC.

This sequence joins TRBV29-1 and TRBJ2-7; 12 bases map to TRBD1. V lost 7 bases and J lost 6; bases outside the gene matches: 4. The CDR3 consists of 12 residues. The germline gives CDR1 SQVTM, CDR2 ANQGSEA. CDR3 residues: CSGGQGASEQYF. The DNA for the CDR3 is TGCAGCGGGGGACAGGGGGCCTCCGAGCAGTACTTC.

J is TRBJ1-5 and V is TRBV27; D gene unclear. The CDR3 totals 13 residues. V dropped 9 bases and J dropped 5 bases, with 14 bases sitting between them. Germline CDR1 MNHEY, CDR2 SMNVEV (reference sequence). The CDR3 loop is CASIGRPHQPQHF. The CDR3 nucleotides are TGTGCCAGTATCGGTCGCCCGCATCAGCCCCAGCATTTT.

The chain recombines TRBV29-1 with TRBJ1-2, with 9 bases fitting TRBD1. The V segment lost 4 bases and the J segment 5 bases; nucleotides outside the gene matches: 2. Germline lookup yields CDR1 SQVTM and CDR2 ANQGSEA. This CDR3 region has 12 residues. Here the CDR3 reads CSVGQGEYGYTF. The CDR3 DNA sequence: TGCAGCGTTGGACAGGGGGAATATGGCTACACCTTC.

This clone was seen just once. V usage is TRBV6-5 and J usage is TRBJ2-7, with a tentative D call TRBD2 (5 bases). CDR1 and CDR2 (germline): MNHEY, SVGAGI. Between the trimmed V and J ends, which lost 2 bases and 5 bases, there was a span of 16 bases. This CDR3 is 15 amino acids long. CDR3 region: CASSYVAPPEHEQYF. DNA of the CDR3: TGTGCCAGCAGTTACGTAGCGCCTCCCGAACACGAGCAGTACTTC.

This clone turned up a few times. The rearrangement uses TRBV15 and TRBJ1-5, with TRBD1 matching 8 bases. Per germline, CDR1 LNHNV and CDR2 YYDKDF (reference sequence). The V and J ends lost 1 base and 1 base, in that order; junction bases with no gene match: 0. This CDR3 spans 15 amino acids. The CDR3 spells CATSRGDRSNQPQHF. The CDR3 DNA follows: TGTGCCACCAGCAGAGGGGACAGGAGCAATCAGCCCCAGCATTTT.

The chain recombines TRBV29-1 with TRBJ2-3; D call uncertain. CDR3 size: 13 residues. Germline V lookup: CDR1 SQVTM, CDR2 ANQGSEA. Trimming left V 3 bases short and J 2 bases short, with 9 bases between. CDR3 residues: CSVEVAPTDTQYF. In DNA form, the CDR3 reads TGCAGCGTTGAGGTGGCTCCCACAGATACGCAGTATTTT.

This chain connects TRBV9 to TRBJ1-1, with D unclear. This CDR3 comprises 13 residues. The V end was cut by 2 bases, the J end by 3 bases, with 8 bases between. Germline V gene lookup returns CDR1 SGDLS and CDR2 YYNGEE. The CDR3 nucleotides read TGTGCCAGCAGCGTGACTAGGGACACTGAAGCTTTCTTT. Amino acid sequence: CASSVTRDTEAFF.

The rearrangement joins TRBV7-6 to TRBJ1-3, with a possible D match to TRBD1 (5 bases). Deletions cut 3 bases from V and 2 bases from J, with 14 bases between. The V gene's germline CDR1 is SGHVS and CDR2 FNYEAQ. The CDR3 totals 16 residues. DNA of the CDR3: TGTGCCAGCAGCTTTAAGGGGTTCGGAGCTGGAAACACCATATATTTT. It yields the protein CASSFKGFGAGNTIYF.

This rearrangement joins TRBV19 to TRBJ2-7, with 9 bases that match TRBD1. V shed 4 bases, J shed 5 bases, and the junction held 6 bases outside the gene matches. Germline values: CDR1 LNHDA, CDR2 SQIVND (reference sequence). The CDR3 spans 14 residues. The DNA of the CDR3 is TGTGCCAGTAGTAGCTGGGACAGGGCGAACGAGCAGTACTTC. Protein: CASSSWDRANEQYF.

The chain carries TRBV9 and TRBJ1-3, with TRBD1 identical over 8 bases. From germline, CDR1 is SGDLS and CDR2 YYNGEE. Trimming cost V 4 bases and J 0 bases; bases outside gene matches: 3. The CDR3 has 15 amino acids. The CDR3 bases are TGTGCCAGCAGCCCCGGACAGGGCTCTGGAAACACCATATATTTT. It translates to CASSPGQGSGNTIYF.

This clone has just one count. This chain joins TRBV25-1 and TRBJ2-3, with 7 positions matching TRBD1. The V gene's germline CDR1 is MGHDK and CDR2 SYGVNS. V was pared by 4 bases and J by 2 bases, with 3 bases of the junction left unmatched. CDR3 size: 14 residues. The CDR3 region has the DNA TGTGCCAGCAGTGGGGGGACAGCCACAGATACGCAGTATTTT. This codes for CASSGGTATDTQYF.

J is TRBJ2-3 and V is TRBV6-6; 9 nucleotides agree with TRBD2. V shed 8 bases and J 0 bases; nucleotides not matched to a gene: 3. This CDR3 contains 14 residues. The germline gives CDR1 MNHNY, CDR2 SVGAGI (reference sequence). The CDR3 loop is CASGLALSTDTQYF. CDR3 nucleotides: TGTGCCAGCGGACTAGCGTTGAGCACAGATACGCAGTATTTT.

This clone has just one count. The chain is built from TRBV5-4 and TRBJ1-4; 7 positions agree with TRBD1. V dropped 6 bases and J dropped 1; count of bases not matched to a gene: 12. In germline, CDR1 is SGHNT, CDR2 YYREEE (reference sequence). The CDR3 extends over 17 amino acids. CDR3 sequence: CASTTSGGLGTNEKLFF. The CDR3 DNA reads TGTGCCAGCACCACGTCAGGGGGGCTAGGAACTAATGAAAAACTGTTTTTT.